The 26 T cell receptor beta chains listed next were all sequenced from one sample in a study of tumor and adjacent non-tumor tissue in lung cancer. The library came from three nested PCR rounds adapted from ARM-PCR protocols. A single record per CDR3 protein comes from TCRdb applying MiXCR to the multiplex PCR reads. The profile shows some 100,000 distinct CDR3 sequences, about 65% of them singletons. RNA was extracted from bulk tissue without any cell sorting. The normal lung tissue was taken more than 3 cm from the tumor edge. Sequencing was carried out using distant non-tumor lung tissue. The source is a man aged 55 to 69 with non-small cell lung cancer.

This clonotype has only a few counts. A much larger clone sits a single nucleotide away, making a read error possible. The chain has TRBV12-3 or TRBV12-4 and TRBJ2-3, with no clear D. V was cut by 4 bases and J by 5 bases, with 10 bases left in between. The CDR3 sequence is 13 residues long. The CDR3 is CASSSSYLDTQYF. The CDR3 DNA reads TGTGCCAGCAGTTCCTCGTATCTAGATACGCAGTATTTT.

This clonotype was found a few times. This sequence may be a read error, since a much larger clone differs from it by one base. The chain joins TRBV6-5 to TRBJ2-1, with 10 bases matching TRBD2. The CDR3 sequence is 15 residues long. The germline V gene encodes CDR1 MNHEY and CDR2 SVGAGI. The V segment lost 6 bases and the J segment 4 bases; nucleotides outside the gene matches: 6. CDR3 nucleotide sequence: TGTGCCAGCAGGCTCGCTAGCGGGAGTTACAATGAGCAGTTCTTC. Residues: CASRLASGSYNEQFF.

A word on this clonotype: Because the CDR3 is missing its conserved closing phenylalanine or tryptophan, this is likely a read error. The chain has TRBV11-2 and TRBJ2-3; 7 bases map to TRBD2. The CDR3 loop spans 16 amino acids. Germline assignment: CDR1 SGHAT and CDR2 FQNNGV. V lost 5 bases and J lost 2; bases outside the gene matches: 10. The CDR3 DNA reads TGTGCCAGCAGCCCCGGACTAGTGATCTCCACAGATACGCAGTATTTG. Translating gives CASSPGLVISTDTQYL.

A remark on this clonotype: A read error may explain this, as a much larger clone is one base away. The CDR3 reads CASSGRQYTVELFF. CDR3 sequence (DNA): TGTGCCAGCAGTGGAAGACAGTATACCGTGGAGCTGTTTTTT. The rearrangement uses TRBV6-1 and TRBJ2-2; perhaps TRBD1 as D (5 bases). The CDR3 length is 14 residues. CDR1 and CDR2 (germline): MNHNS, SASEGT.

Ten or more counts support this clonotype. The chain combines TRBV6-5 with TRBJ2-1; D is perhaps TRBD1 or TRBD2 (5 bases each). The CDR3 spans 11 residues. From germline, CDR1 is MNHEY and CDR2 SVGAGI. V was trimmed by 11 bases and J by 7 bases, leaving 12 bases between them. CDR3 protein: CARGVWNEQFF. CDR3 bases: TGTGCCCGAGGGGTATGGAATGAGCAGTTCTTC.

In regard to this clonotype: This may arise from a read error, as a much more abundant clone is one base away. This chain links TRBV20-1 with TRBJ2-5; D unresolved. CDR1 is DFQATT, CDR2 SNEGSKA, per germline (reference sequence). CDR3 length: 13 amino acids. The CDR3 coding sequence is TGCAGTGCTACTTGGAGCGACCAAGAGCCCCAGTACTTC. Translation: CSATWSDQEPQYF.

This clonotype is a singleton in its sample. The rearrangement joins TRBV4-2 to TRBJ2-3; TRBD1 agrees at 10 bases. CDR1 LGHNA and CDR2 YNFKEQ come from the germline V gene. CDR3 length: 15 residues. V was pared by 10 bases and J by 5 bases, with 12 bases of the junction left unmatched. The CDR3, as DNA: TGTGCCAATAGCCCCAGGGGACAGGGGTTAGATACGCAGTATTTT. Its translation is CANSPRGQGLDTQYF.

This clonotype was detected many times. The chain combines TRBV6-1 with TRBJ1-5; 9 nucleotides line up with TRBD1. This CDR3 is built from 17 residues. Per germline, CDR1 MNHNS and CDR2 SASEGT. The J segment lost 2 bases and the V segment lost 4 bases, leaving 9 bases of the junction unmatched. The CDR3 reads CASSGSWGQGGNQPQHF. The CDR3 DNA reads TGTGCCAGCAGTGGCTCCTGGGGACAGGGCGGCAATCAGCCCCAGCATTTT.

In regard to this clonotype: A read error is likely, as this CDR3 ends without the conserved phenylalanine or tryptophan. This chain uses TRBV20-1 with TRBJ2-5; 14 positions agree with TRBD2. The germline V gene has CDR1 DFQATT and CDR2 SNEGSKA (reference sequence). V dropped 5 bases and J dropped 4; count of bases not matched to a gene: 12. The CDR3 runs 17 residues. In nucleotides, the CDR3 is TGCAGTGCTGGCGCCACGGGTGGACTAGCGGGGGGAGAGACCCAGTACTTA. This codes for CSAGATGGLAGGETQYL.

About this clonotype: A much larger clone lies one base from this, so it may be a read error. The CDR3: CASKEADMRYF. CDR3 DNA sequence: TGTGCCAGCAAAGAGGCAGATATGCGGTATTTT. The chain joins TRBV11-2 to TRBJ2-3; no clear D. CDR1 and CDR2 (germline): SGHAT, FQNNGV. This CDR3 is built from 11 residues. V was shortened by 7 bases and J by 14 bases, with 16 bases between the two germline ends.

Ten or more counts support this clonotype. CDR3 in DNA: TGTGCCAGCAGCCCGACTAGCGGGACGTCCTACAATGAGCAGTTCTTC. Translation: CASSPTSGTSYNEQFF. The chain couples TRBV6-6 to TRBJ2-1; 11 bases are shared with TRBD2. Per germline, CDR1 MNHNY and CDR2 SVGAGI (reference sequence). Trimming removed 6 bases from V and 1 base from J; junction bases left unmatched: 5. The CDR3 has 16 residues.

This clonotype was seen ten or more times. In DNA form, the CDR3 reads TGTGCCAGCAGCCTCGAACATGGAAACACCATATATTTT. Amino acids: CASSLEHGNTIYF. The rearrangement joins TRBV6-6 to TRBJ1-3, with D unclear. This CDR3 contains 13 residues. The V gene's germline CDR1 is MNHNY and CDR2 SVGAGI (reference sequence). Trimming stripped 6 bases from V and 3 bases from J, with 9 bases between.

Details on this clonotype: A read error may be the cause here, since a much bigger clone is one base away. The chain employs TRBV5-1 and TRBJ2-1; D may be TRBD1 or TRBD2 (5 bases each). CDR1 SGHRS and CDR2 YFSETQ come from the germline V gene. The CDR3 is 14 residues long. The CDR3, as DNA: TGCGTCAGCAGACTACCGGGACCCTACAATGAGCAGTTCTTC. Its translation is CVSRLPGPYNEQFF.

The chain has TRBV11-2 and TRBJ2-3, with 7 bases matching TRBD2. Germline lookup yields CDR1 SGHAT and CDR2 FQNNGV. Trimming cost V 1 base and J 5 bases; bases outside gene matches: 12. The CDR3 is 17 residues long. CDR3 in DNA: TGTGCCAGCAGCTTAGGGAGGCGGGGGTTGGGCAGAGATACGCAGTATTTT. As protein: CASSLGRRGLGRDTQYF.

This clonotype showed up just once. The chain employs TRBV6-5 and TRBJ1-3; D ambiguous. The CDR3 contains 15 residues. Between the trimmed V and J ends, which lost 3 bases and 0 bases, there was a span of 9 bases. Germline V gene data show CDR1 as MNHEY and CDR2 as SVGAGI. Written as DNA, the CDR3 is TGTGCCAGCAGTTATTCGGGCAACTCTGGAAACACCATATATTTT. Its protein is CASSYSGNSGNTIYF.

This clonotype was seen a handful of times. A much larger clonotype is one base distant, so this may be a read error. The chain couples TRBV6-1 to TRBJ1-1; the D gene is possibly TRBD1 (6 bases). There are 15 residues in the CDR3. CDR1 and CDR2 (germline): MNHNS, SASEGT. V shed 10 bases and J shed 11 bases, with 29 bases lying between them. For the CDR3, the DNA is TGTGCCACAACTATGCGACCAGAACCCCGGGACAAGGCTTTCTTT. Its protein is CATTMRPEPRDKAFF.

This clonotype has a count of ten or more. The chain recombines TRBV5-5 with TRBJ1-1; D remains ambiguous. Germline assignment: CDR1 SGHKS and CDR2 YYEKEE (reference sequence). The CDR3 totals 12 residues. V gave up 4 bases and J gave up 8 bases, with 12 bases separating them. The CDR3 spells CASSPYGQEAFF. The CDR3 coding sequence is TGTGCCAGCAGCCCCTACGGGCAGGAAGCTTTCTTT.

About this clonotype: It may be a read error: a sequence one base away is much more abundant. The J gene is TRBJ1-2, the V gene TRBV7-9; D is uncertain. This CDR3 has 11 amino acids. In germline, CDR1 is SEHNR, CDR2 FQNEAQ (reference sequence). For the CDR3, the DNA is TGTGCCAACAGCCCAGTCGGTGGCTACACCTTC. It translates to CANSPVGGYTF. Filled out from reference TRBV7-9 and TRBJ1-2, the complete variable domain reads DTGVSQNPRHKITKRGQNVTFRCDPISEHNRLYWYRQTLGQGPEFLTYFQNEAQLEKSRLLSDRFSAERPKGSFSTLEIQRTEQGDSAMYLCANSPVGGYTFGSGTRLTVV.

The table lists this clonotype with a few counts. A junction boundary mismatches the germline segment, possibly from a read error. This sequence joins TRBV4-1 and TRBJ2-7; D not certain. There are 13 residues in the CDR3. Germline V gives CDR1 MGHRA, CDR2 YSYEKL. Here the CDR3 DNA reads TGCGCCAACAGCCAAGTCTGGGAAGGCGAGCAGTACTTC. Amino acids: CANSQVWEGEQYF.

In the case of this clonotype: Possible read error: a much larger clone is one base away. The chain uses TRBV28 and TRBJ2-3; D possibly corresponds to TRBD1 (6 bases). This CDR3 region has 16 residues. Trimming removed 5 bases at V and 2 bases at J, with 17 bases between. Per germline, CDR1 MDHEN and CDR2 SYDVKM. The CDR3: CASSPQQGPNTDTQYF. The CDR3 bases are TGTGCCAGCAGTCCGCAACAGGGACCCAACACAGATACGCAGTATTTT.

In the case of this clonotype: One end of the junction is discordant with germline, which a read error may explain. V is TRBV7-8 and J is TRBJ1-1; 9 bases line up with TRBD1. The CDR3 is 16 amino acids. Germline CDR1 reads SGHVS; CDR2 reads FQNEAQ. The CDR3 nucleotides read TGTGTCAGCAGCACACGACAGGGGGTTCGGAACACTGAAGTTTTCTTT. Translated, it gives CVSSTRQGVRNTEVFF. The full variable domain, with the rest looked up from reference TRBV7-8 and TRBJ1-1, is GAGVSQSPRYKVAKRGQDVALRCDPISGHVSLFWYQQALGQGPEFLTYFQNEAQLDKSGLPSDRFFAERPEGSVSTLKIQRTQQEDSAVYLCVSSTRQGVRNTEVFFGQGTRLTVV.

The chain combines TRBV19 with TRBJ2-3; D might be TRBD1 (6 bases). The CDR3 length is 13 residues. The germline V and J ends were trimmed by 5 bases and 6 bases, with 12 bases remaining between them. The germline V gene encodes CDR1 LNHDA and CDR2 SQIVND (reference sequence). The CDR3 is CASSSRGADTQYF. The CDR3 bases are TGTGCCAGTAGTTCCAGGGGTGCTGATACGCAGTATTTT.

This clonotype was seen a few times. A much larger clone differs from this one at a single base, so this may be a read error. This chain connects TRBV5-1 to TRBJ1-1; maybe TRBD1 (5 bases). Germline CDR1 and CDR2: SGHRS and YFSETQ. This CDR3 contains 13 residues. CDR3: CACREWVNTEAFF. The CDR3 DNA reads TGCGCCTGCAGGGAATGGGTGAACACTGAAGCTTTCTTT.

This clonotype was counted at least ten times. The rearrangement links TRBV12-3 or TRBV12-4 to TRBJ1-4; D is perhaps TRBD1 (6 bases). The CDR3 totals 14 residues. V was shortened by 3 bases and J by 8 bases, with 13 bases between the two germline ends. CDR3 region: CASSLSGESEKLFF. As DNA, the CDR3 is TGTGCCAGCAGTTTGTCAGGGGAGAGCGAAAAACTGTTTTTT.

Details on this clonotype: One junction end does not reproduce the germline sequence, and a read error may be involved. The gene calls are TRBV11-2 and TRBJ2-3; 8 nucleotides agree with TRBD1. Germline V CDR1 and CDR2: SGHAT, FQNNGV. This CDR3 region has 14 residues. CDR3: CASKKGQGSDTQYF. CDR3 bases: TGCGCCAGCAAGAAAGGACAGGGTTCAGATACGCAGTATTTT.

Concerning this clonotype itself: This may be a read error: a much more frequent sequence differs by one nucleotide. V gene TRBV28 combines with J gene TRBJ2-1, with a possible D match to TRBD2 (7 bases). Germline V gives CDR1 MDHEN, CDR2 SYDVKM. This CDR3 has 18 amino acids. Between the trimmed V and J ends, which lost 7 bases and 4 bases, there was a span of 26 bases. Here the CDR3 DNA reads TGTGCCAGCAATCCACCTCCAGTTGGAGCGGGGACATACAATGAGCAGTTCTTC. This sequence encodes CASNPPPVGAGTYNEQFF.